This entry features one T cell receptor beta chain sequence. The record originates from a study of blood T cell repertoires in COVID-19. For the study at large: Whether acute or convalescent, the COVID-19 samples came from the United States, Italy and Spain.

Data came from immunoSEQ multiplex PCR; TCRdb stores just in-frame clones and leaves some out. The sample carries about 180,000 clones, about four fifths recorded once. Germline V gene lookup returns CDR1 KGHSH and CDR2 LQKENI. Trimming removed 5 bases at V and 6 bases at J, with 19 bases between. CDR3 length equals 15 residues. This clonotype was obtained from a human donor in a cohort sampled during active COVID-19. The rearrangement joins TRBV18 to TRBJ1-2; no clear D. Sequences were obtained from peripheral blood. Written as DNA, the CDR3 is TGTGCCAGCTCAACCCTACAGAACACTAGGGATGGCTACACCTTC. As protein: CASSTLQNTRDGYTF.